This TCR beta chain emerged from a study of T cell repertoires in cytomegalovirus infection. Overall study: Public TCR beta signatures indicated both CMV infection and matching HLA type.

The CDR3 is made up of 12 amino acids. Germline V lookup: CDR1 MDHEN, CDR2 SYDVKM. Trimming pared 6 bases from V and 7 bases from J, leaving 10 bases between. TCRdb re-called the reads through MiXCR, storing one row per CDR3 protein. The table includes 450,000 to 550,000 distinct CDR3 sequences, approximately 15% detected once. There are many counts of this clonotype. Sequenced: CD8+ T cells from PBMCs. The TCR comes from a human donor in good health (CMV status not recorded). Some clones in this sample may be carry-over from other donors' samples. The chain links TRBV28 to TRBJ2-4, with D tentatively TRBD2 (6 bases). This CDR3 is CASSPGRNIQYF. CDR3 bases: TGTGCCAGCAGCCCAGGGAGGAACATTCAGTACTTC. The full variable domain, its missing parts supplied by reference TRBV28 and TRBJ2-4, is DVKVTQSSRYLVKRTGEKVFLECVQDMDHENMFWYRQDPGLGLRLIYFSYDVKMKEKGDIPEGYSVSREKKERFSLILESASTNQTSMYLCASSPGRNIQYFGAGTRLSVL.